This TCR beta chain was captured by sequencing in a study of T cell changes during pregnancy in multiple sclerosis. TCRdb's copy holds only in-frame clones and misses some; the assay was immunoSEQ multiplex PCR. The sample contains tens of thousands of clones, 85% to 95% of which appear only once. Looked up from germline, CDR1 is SGHNT and CDR2 is YENEEA. The J segment lost 5 bases and the V segment lost 8 bases, leaving 8 bases of the junction unmatched. This CDR3 has 14 residues. This chain uses TRBV11-3 with TRBJ2-2; 7 nucleotides line up with TRBD1. The TCR comes from a female donor with multiple sclerosis, enrolled in a pregnancy study. The sample here was peripheral blood, taken after pregnancy. The CDR3 region is CASGDRARTGELFF. The CDR3 DNA reads TGTGCCAGCGGAGACAGGGCGCGGACCGGGGAGCTGTTTTTT.